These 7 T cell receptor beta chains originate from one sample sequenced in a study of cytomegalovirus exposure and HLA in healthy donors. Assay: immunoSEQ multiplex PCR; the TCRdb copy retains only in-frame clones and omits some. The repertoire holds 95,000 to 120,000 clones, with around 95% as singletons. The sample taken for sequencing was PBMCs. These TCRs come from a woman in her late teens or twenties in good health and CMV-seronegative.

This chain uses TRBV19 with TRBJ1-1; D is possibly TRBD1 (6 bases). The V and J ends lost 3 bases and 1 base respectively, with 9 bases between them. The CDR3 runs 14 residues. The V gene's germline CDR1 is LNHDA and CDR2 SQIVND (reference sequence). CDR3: CASSIQGRNTEAFF. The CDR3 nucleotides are TGTGCCAGTAGTATTCAGGGGAGGAACACTGAAGCTTTCTTT. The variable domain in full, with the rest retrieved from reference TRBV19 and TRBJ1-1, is DGGITQSPKYLFRKEGQNVTLSCEQNLNHDAMYWYRQDPGQGLRLIYYSQIVNDFQKGDIAEGYSVSREKKESFPLTVTSAQKNPTAFYLCASSIQGRNTEAFFGQGTRLTVV.

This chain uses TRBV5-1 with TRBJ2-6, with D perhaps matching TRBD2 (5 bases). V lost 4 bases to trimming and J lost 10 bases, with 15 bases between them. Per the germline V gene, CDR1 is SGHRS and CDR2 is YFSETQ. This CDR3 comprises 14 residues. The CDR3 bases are TGCGCCAGCAGCGAGGTGACTACTGGGAACGTCCTGACTTTC. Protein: CASSEVTTGNVLTF.

The CDR3 region has the DNA TGTGCCAGCAGCCTCCCGGGACAGGGGAGAGAGGGCAATCAGCCCCAGCATTTT. Translation gives CASSLPGQGREGNQPQHF. J is TRBJ1-5 and V is TRBV14; TRBD1 matches at 10 bases. This CDR3 is built from 18 residues. The germline CDR1 and CDR2 sequences are SGHDN and FVKESK. The J segment lost 2 bases and the V segment lost 4 bases, leaving 11 bases of the junction unmatched.

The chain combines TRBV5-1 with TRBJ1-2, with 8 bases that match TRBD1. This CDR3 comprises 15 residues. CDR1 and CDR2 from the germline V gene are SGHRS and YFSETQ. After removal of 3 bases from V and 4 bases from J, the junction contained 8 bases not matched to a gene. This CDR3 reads CASSWGTGKGYGYTF. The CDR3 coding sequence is TGCGCCAGCAGCTGGGGGACAGGAAAGGGCTATGGCTACACCTTC. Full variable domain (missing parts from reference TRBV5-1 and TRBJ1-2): KAGVTQTPRYLIKTRGQQVTLSCSPISGHRSVSWYQQTPGQGLQFLFEYFSETQRNKGNFPGRFSGRQFSNSRSEMNVSTLELGDSALYLCASSWGTGKGYGYTFGSGTRLTVV.

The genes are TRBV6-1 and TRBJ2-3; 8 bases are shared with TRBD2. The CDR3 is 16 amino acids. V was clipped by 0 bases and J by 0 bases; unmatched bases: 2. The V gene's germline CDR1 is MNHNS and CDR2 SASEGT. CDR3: CASSEAGGGSTDTQYF. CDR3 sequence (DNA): TGTGCCAGCAGTGAAGCCGGGGGGGGGAGCACAGATACGCAGTATTTT.

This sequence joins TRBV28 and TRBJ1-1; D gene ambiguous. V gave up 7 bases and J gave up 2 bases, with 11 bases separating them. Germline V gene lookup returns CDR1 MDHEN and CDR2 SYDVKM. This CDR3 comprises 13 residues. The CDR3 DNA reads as TGTGCCAGCATTCCCTCCCCTAACACTGAAGCTTTCTTT. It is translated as CASIPSPNTEAFF.

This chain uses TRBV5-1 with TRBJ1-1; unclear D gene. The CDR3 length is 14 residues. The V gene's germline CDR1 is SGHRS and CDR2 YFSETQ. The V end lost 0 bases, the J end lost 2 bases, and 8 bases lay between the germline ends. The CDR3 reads CASSLVGGNTEAFF. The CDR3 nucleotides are TGCGCCAGCAGCTTGGTAGGCGGAAACACTGAAGCTTTCTTT.